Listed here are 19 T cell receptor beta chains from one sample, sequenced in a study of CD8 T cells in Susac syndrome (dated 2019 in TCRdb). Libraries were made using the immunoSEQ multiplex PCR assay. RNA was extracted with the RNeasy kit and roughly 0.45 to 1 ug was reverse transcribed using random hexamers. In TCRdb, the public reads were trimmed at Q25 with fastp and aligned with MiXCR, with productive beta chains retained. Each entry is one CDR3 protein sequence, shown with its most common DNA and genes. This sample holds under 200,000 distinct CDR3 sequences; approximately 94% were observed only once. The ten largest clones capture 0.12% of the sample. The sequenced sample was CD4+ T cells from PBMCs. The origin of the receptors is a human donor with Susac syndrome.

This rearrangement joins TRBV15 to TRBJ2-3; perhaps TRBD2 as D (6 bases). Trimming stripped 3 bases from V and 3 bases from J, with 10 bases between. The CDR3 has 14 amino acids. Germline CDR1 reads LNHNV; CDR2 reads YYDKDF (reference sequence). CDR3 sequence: CATSRGGGTDTQYF. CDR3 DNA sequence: TGTGCCACCAGCAGGGGAGGCGGAACAGATACGCAGTATTTT.

The CDR3 region has the DNA TGTGCCAGCAGTTACCGGGCAGGGGGTAACTATGGCTACACCTTC. Encoded protein: CASSYRAGGNYGYTF. V usage is TRBV6-6 and J usage is TRBJ1-2, with 7 bases matching TRBD1. This CDR3 contains 15 residues. V was clipped by 2 bases and J by 1 base; unmatched bases: 4. Germline CDR1 is MNHNY and CDR2 is SVGAGI (reference sequence).

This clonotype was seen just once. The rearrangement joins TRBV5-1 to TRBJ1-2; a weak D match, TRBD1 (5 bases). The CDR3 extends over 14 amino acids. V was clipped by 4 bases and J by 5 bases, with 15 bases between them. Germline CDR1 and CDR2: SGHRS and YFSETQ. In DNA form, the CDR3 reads TGCGCCAGCAGCCCCGGGTCGGGGGAGTATGGCTACACCTTC. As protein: CASSPGSGEYGYTF.

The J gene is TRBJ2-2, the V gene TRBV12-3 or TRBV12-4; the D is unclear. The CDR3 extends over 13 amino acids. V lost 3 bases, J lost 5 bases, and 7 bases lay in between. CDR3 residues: CASSFTPTGELFF. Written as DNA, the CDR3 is TGTGCCAGCAGTTTTACACCAACCGGGGAGCTGTTTTTT.

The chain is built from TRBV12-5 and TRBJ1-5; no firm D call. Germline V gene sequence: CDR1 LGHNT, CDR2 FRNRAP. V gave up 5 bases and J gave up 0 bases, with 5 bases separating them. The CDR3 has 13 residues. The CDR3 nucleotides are TGTGCTAGTGGTGGAACTAGCAATCAGCCCCAGCATTTT. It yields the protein CASGGTSNQPQHF.

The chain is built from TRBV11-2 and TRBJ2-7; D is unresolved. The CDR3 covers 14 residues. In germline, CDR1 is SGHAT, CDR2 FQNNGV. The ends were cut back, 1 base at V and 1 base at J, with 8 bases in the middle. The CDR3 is CASSLAEGSYEQYF. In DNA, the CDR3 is TGTGCCAGCAGCTTAGCGGAAGGTTCCTACGAGCAGTACTTC.

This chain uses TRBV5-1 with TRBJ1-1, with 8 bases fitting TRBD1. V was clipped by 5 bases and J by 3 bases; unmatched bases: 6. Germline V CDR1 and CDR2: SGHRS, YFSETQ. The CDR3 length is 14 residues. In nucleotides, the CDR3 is TGCGCCAGCAGTTATACAGGGGGGGACACTGAAGCTTTCTTT. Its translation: CASSYTGGDTEAFF.

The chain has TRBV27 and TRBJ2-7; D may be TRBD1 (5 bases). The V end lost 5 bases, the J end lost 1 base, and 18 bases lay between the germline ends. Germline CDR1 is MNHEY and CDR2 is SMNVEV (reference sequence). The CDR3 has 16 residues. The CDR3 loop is CASSTPTGISSYEQYF. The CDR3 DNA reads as TGTGCCAGCAGTACACCAACAGGCATCAGTTCCTACGAGCAGTACTTC.

CDR3 nucleotides: TGCAGCGTTGCTAGTGGGGGCCGAGAAAAACTGTTTTTT. This encodes CSVASGGREKLFF. This chain uses TRBV29-1 with TRBJ1-4, with D tentatively TRBD1 (6 bases). The CDR3 has 13 residues. V was clipped by 4 bases and J by 8 bases, with 14 bases between them. From germline, CDR1 is SQVTM and CDR2 ANQGSEA.

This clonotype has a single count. The CDR3 here is CASSRIPYEQYF. The CDR3 coding sequence is TGTGCCAGCAGCCGTATTCCCTACGAGCAGTACTTC. This chain uses TRBV5-8 with TRBJ2-7, with D uncertain. V shed 4 bases and J shed 2 bases, with 7 bases lying between them. In germline, CDR1 is SGHTS, CDR2 YDEGEE. The CDR3 contains 12 residues.

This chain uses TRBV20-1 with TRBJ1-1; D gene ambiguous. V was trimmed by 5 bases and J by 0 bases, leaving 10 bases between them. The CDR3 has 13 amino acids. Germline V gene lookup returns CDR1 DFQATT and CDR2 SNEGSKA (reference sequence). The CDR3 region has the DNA TGCAGTGCTCAGCCAGACATGAACACTGAAGCTTTCTTT. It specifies CSAQPDMNTEAFF.

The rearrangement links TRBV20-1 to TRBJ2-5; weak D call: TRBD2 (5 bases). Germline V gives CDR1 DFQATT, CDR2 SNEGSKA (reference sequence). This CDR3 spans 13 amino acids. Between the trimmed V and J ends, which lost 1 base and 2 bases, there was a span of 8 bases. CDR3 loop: CSARAGSQETQYF. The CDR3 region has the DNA TGCAGTGCTAGAGCGGGATCACAAGAGACCCAGTACTTC.

The CDR3 reads CASSPRRTGEETQYF. In nucleotides, the CDR3 is TGTGCCAGCTCACCACGAAGGACAGGGGAGGAGACCCAGTACTTC. V is TRBV18 and J is TRBJ2-5; 9 bases agree with TRBD1. V lost 1 base to trimming and J lost 5 bases; unmatched junction nucleotides: 5. This CDR3 is built from 15 residues. Germline V gene sequence: CDR1 KGHSH, CDR2 LQKENI.

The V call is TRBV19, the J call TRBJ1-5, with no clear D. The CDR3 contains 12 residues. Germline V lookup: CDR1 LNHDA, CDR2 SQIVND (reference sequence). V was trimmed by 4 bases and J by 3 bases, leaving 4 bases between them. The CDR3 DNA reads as TGTGCCAGTAGTACTGACAATCAGCCCCAGCATTTT. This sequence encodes CASSTDNQPQHF.

CDR3: CAGGQGYEQYF. CDR3 nucleotide sequence: TGTGCCGGGGGACAGGGATACGAGCAGTACTTC. The rearrangement joins TRBV30 to TRBJ2-7; 9 bases match TRBD1. The germline V gene encodes CDR1 GTSNPN and CDR2 SVGIG (reference sequence). Germline trimming cut 8 bases from V and 4 bases from J; bases unmatched to any gene: 3. The CDR3 extends over 11 amino acids.

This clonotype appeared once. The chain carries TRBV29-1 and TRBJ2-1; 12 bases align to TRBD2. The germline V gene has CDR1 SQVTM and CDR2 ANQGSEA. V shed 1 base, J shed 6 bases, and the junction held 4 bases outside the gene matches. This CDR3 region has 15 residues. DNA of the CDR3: TGCAGCGTTGAAGTCCCGGGACTAGCGGGCAATGAGCAGTTCTTC. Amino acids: CSVEVPGLAGNEQFF.

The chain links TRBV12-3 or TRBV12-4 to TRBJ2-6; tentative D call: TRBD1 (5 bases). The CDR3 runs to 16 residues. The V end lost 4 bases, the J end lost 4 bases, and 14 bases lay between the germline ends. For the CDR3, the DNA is TGTGCCAGCAGTTATGGCAGGGCCTCCGGGGCCAACGTCCTGACTTTC. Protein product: CASSYGRASGANVLTF.

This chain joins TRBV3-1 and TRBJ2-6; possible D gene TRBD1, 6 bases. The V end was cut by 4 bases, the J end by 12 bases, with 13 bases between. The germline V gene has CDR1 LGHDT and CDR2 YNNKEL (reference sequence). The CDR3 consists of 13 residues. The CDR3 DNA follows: TGTGCCAGCAGCCGGACAGACCCTTCCGTCCTGACTTTC. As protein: CASSRTDPSVLTF.

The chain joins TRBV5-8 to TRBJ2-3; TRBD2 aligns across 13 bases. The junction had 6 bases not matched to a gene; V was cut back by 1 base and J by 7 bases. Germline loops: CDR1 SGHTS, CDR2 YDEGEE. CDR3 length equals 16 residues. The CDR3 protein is CASSLPGLAGSHTQYF. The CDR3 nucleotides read TGTGCCAGCAGCTTGCCGGGACTAGCGGGGTCACATACGCAGTATTTT.